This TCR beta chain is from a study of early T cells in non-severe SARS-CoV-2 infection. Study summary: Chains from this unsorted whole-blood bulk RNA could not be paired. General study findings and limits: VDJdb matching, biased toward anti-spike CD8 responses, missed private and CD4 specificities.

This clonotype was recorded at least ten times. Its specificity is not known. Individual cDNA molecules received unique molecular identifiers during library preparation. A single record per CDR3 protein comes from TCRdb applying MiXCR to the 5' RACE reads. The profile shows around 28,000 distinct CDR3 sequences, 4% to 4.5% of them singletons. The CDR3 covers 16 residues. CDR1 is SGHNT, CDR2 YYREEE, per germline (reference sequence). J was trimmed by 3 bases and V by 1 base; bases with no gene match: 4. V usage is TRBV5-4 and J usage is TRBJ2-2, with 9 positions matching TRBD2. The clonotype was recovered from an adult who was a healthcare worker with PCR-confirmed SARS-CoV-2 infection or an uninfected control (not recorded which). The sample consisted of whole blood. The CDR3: CASSLSIAGDTGELFF. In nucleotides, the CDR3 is TGTGCCAGCAGCTTGTCCATAGCGGGAGACACCGGGGAGCTGTTTTTT.